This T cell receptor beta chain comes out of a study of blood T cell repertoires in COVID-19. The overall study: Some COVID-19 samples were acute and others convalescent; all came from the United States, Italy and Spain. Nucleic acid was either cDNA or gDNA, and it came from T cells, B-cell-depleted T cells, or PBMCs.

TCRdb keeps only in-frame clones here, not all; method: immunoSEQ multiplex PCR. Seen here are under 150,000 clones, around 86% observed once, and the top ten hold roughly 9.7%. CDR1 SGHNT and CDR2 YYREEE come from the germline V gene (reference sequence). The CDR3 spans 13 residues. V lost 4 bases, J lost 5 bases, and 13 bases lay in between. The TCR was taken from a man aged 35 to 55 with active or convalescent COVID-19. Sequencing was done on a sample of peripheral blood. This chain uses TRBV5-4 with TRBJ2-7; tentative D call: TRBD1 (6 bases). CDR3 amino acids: CASSRTGSDEQYF. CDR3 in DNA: TGTGCCAGCAGCCGTACAGGGTCCGACGAGCAGTACTTC.